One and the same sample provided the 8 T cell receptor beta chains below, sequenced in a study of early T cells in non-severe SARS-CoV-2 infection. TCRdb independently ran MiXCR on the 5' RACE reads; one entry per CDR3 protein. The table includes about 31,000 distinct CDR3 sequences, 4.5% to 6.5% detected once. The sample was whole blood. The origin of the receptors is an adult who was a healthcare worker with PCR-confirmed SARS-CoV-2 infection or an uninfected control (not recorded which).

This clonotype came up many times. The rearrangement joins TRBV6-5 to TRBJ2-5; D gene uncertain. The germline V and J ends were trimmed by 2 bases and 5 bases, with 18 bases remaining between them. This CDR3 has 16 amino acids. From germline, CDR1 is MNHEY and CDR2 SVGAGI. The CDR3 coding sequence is TGTGCCAGCAGTTACCTTCATGGCCGTAGTTTCGAGACCCAGTACTTC. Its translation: CASSYLHGRSFETQYF.

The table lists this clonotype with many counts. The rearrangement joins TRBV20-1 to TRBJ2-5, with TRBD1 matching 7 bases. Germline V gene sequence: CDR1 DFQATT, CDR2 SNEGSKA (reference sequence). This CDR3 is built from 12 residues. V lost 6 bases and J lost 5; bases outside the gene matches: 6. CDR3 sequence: CSARTGVETQYF. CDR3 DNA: TGCAGTGCCAGAACAGGGGTGGAGACCCAGTACTTC.

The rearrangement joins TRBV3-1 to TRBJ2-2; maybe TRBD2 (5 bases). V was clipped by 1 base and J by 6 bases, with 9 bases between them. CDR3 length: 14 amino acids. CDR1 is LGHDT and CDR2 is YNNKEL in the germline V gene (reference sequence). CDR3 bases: TGTGCCAGCAGCCAAGTACTAGTCCCCGGGGAGCTGTTTTTT. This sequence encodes CASSQVLVPGELFF.

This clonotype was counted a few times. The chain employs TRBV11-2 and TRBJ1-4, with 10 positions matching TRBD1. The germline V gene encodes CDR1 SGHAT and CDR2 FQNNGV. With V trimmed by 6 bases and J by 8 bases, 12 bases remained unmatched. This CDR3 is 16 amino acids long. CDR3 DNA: TGTGCCAGCAGTTACACCCTAGGACAGGGGGAGGAAAAACTGTTTTTT. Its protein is CASSYTLGQGEEKLFF.

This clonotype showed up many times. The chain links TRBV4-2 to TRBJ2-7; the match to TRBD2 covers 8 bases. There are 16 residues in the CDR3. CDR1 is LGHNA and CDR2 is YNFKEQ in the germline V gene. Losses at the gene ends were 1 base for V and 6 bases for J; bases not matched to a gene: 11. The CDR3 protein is CASSQAGGRSGAEQYF. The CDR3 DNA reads TGTGCCAGCAGCCAAGCGGGGGGGCGTAGCGGGGCCGAGCAGTACTTC.

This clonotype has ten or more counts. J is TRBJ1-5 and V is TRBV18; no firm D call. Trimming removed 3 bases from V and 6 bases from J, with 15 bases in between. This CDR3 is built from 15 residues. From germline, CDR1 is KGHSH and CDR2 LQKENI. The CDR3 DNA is TGTGCCAGCTCACCTCACAAGCAGGCTAGTCAGCCCCAGCATTTT. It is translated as CASSPHKQASQPQHF.

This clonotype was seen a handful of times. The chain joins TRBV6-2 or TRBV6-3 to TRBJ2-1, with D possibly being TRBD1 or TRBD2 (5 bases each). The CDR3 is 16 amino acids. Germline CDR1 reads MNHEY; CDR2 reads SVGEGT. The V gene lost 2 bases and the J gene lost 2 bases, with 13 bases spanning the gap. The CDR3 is CASSYAGSITYNEQFF. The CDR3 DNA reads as TGTGCCAGCAGTTACGCAGGGAGTATTACCTACAATGAGCAGTTCTTC.

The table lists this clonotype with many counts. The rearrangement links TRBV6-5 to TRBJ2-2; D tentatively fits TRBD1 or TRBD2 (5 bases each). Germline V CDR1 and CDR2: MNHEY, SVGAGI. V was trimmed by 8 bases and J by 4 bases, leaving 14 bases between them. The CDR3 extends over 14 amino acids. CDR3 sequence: CASGRDGGTGELFF. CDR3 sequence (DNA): TGTGCCAGCGGACGGGACGGCGGCACCGGGGAGCTGTTTTTT.